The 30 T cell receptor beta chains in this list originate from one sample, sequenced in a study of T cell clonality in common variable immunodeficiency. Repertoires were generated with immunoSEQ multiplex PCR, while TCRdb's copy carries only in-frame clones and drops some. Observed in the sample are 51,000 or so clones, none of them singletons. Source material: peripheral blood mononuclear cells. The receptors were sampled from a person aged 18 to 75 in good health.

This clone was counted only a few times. The CDR3 DNA, read in part, is TGTGCCAGTAGTATAACCCCTCGGGGGGCCTATGGC. Its protein is CASSITPRGAYG. The full CDR3 is CASSITPRGAYGYTF. This sequence joins TRBV19 and TRBJ1-2; D possibly corresponds to TRBD1 (6 bases). With the read ending 3 residues before the CDR3 end, the germline J gene is used to fill in that end. The length of the CDR3 is 15 residues. Trimming removed 2 bases at V and 4 bases at J, with 14 bases between. Germline V CDR1 and CDR2: LNHDA, SQIVND (reference sequence).

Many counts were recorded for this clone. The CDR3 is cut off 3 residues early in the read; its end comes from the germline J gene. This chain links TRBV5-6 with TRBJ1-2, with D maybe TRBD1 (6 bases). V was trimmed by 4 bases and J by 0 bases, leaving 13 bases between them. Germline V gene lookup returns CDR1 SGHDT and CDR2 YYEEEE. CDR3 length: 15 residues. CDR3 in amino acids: CASSLRQEANYGYTF. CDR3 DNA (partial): TGTGCCAGCAGCCTTCGACAGGAGGCTAACTATGGC.

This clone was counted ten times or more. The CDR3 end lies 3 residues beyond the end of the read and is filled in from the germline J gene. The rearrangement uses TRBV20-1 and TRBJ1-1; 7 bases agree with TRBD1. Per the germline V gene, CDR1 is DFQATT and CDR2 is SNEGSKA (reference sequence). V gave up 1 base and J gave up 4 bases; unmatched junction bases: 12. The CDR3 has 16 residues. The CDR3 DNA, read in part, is TGCAGTGCTAGAGGGATAGACAGGGAAGGAGGCACTGAA. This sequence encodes CSARGIDREGGTE. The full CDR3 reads CSARGIDREGGTEAFF.

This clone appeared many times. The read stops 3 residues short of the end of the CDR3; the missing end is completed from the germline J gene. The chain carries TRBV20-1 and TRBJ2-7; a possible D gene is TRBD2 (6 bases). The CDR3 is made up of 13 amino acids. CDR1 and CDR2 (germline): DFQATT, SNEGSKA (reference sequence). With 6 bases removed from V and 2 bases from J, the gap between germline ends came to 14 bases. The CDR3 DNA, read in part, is TGCAGTGCCAGGACGGGGGATACCTACGAG. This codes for CSARTGDTYE. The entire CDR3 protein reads CSARTGDTYEQYF.

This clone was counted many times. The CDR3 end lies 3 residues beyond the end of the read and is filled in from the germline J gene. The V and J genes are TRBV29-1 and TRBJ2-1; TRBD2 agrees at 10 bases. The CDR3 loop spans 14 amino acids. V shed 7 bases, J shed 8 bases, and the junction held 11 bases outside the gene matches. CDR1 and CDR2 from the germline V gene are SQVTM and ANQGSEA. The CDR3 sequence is CSATGTSDVYEQFF. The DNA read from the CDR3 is TGCAGCGCCACCGGGACTAGCGATGTCTATGAG.

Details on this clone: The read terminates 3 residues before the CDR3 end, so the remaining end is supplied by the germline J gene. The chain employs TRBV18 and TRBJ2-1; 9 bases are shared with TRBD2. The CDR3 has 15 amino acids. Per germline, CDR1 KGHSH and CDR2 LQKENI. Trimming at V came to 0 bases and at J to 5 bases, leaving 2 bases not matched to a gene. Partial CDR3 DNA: TGTGCCAGCTCACCACCTGCGGGGGGGCACAATGAG. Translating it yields CASSPPAGGHNE. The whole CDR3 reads CASSPPAGGHNEQFF. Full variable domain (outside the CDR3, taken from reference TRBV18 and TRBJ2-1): NAGVMQNPRHLVRRRGQEARLRCSPMKGHSHVYWYRQLPEEGLKFMVYLQKENIIDESGMPKERFSAEFPKEGPSILRIQQVVRGDSAAYFCASSPPAGGHNEQFFGPGTRLTVL.

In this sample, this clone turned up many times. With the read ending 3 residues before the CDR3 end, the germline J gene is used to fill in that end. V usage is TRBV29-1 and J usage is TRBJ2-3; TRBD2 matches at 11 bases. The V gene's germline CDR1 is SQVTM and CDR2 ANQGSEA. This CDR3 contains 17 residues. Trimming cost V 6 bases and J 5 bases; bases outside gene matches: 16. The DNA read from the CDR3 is TGCAGCGTCTACGGGACTAGCGGCCGGGTTGGGAGAGATACG. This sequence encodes CSVYGTSGRVGRDT. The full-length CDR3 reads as CSVYGTSGRVGRDTQYF.

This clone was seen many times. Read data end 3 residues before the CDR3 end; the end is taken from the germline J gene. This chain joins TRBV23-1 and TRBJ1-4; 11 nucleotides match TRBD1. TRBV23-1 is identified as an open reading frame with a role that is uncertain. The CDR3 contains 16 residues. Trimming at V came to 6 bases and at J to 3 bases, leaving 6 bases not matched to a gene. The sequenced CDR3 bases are TGCGCCAGCAGACTGGGACAGGGGGACTCTAATGAAAAA. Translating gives CASRLGQGDSNEK. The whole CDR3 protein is CASRLGQGDSNEKLFF.

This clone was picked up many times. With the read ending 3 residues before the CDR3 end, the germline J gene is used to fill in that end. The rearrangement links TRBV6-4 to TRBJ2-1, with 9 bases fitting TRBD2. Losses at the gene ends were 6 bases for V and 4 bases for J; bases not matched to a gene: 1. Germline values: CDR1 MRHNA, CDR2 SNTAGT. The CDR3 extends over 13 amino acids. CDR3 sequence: CASSLAGYNEQFF. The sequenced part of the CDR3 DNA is TGTGCCAGCAGCCTAGCGGGGTACAATGAG.

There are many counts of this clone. CDR3 DNA, as far as it was read: TGTGCCAGTTCTGCCGGGACAGGTTCCTACGAG. Protein product: CASSAGTGSYE. The whole CDR3 protein reads CASSAGTGSYEQYF. The chain combines TRBV19 with TRBJ2-7; 8 nucleotides agree with TRBD1. The read ends 3 residues shy of where the CDR3 ends; the end is completed using the germline J gene. The germline V gene encodes CDR1 LNHDA and CDR2 SQIVND (reference sequence). V was clipped by 8 bases and J by 1 base; unmatched bases: 7. The CDR3 runs 14 residues. The entire variable domain, with the rest obtained from reference TRBV19 and TRBJ2-7, is as follows: DGGITQSPKYLFRKEGQNVTLSCEQNLNHDAMYWYRQDPGQGLRLIYYSQIVNDFQKGDIAEGYSVSREKKESFPLTVTSAQKNPTAFYLCASSAGTGSYEQYFGPGTRLTVT.

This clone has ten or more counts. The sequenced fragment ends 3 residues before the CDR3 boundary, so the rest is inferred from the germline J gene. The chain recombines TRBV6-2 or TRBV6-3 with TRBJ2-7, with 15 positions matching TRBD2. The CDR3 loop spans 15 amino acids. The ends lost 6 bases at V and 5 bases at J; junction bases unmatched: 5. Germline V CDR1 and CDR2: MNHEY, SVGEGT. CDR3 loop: CASSGLAGGHHEQYF. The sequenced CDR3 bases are TGTGCCAGCAGCGGACTAGCGGGGGGGCACCACGAG.

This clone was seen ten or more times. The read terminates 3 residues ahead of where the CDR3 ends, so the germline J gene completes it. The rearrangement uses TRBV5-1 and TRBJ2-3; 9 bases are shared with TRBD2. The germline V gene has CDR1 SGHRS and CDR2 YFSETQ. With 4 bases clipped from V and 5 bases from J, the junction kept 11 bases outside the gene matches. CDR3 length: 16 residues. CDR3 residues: CASSPQPGLAIDTQYF. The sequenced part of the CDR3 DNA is TGCGCCAGCAGCCCGCAACCGGGACTAGCTATAGATACG.

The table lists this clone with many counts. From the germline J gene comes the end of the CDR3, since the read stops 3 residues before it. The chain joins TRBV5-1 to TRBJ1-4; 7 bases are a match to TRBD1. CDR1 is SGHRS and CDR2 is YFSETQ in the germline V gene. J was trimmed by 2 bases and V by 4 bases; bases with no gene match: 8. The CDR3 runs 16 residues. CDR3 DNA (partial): TGCGCCAGCAGCAAGATACAGGGGCGGACTAATGAAAAA. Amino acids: CASSKIQGRTNEK. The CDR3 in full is CASSKIQGRTNEKLFF.

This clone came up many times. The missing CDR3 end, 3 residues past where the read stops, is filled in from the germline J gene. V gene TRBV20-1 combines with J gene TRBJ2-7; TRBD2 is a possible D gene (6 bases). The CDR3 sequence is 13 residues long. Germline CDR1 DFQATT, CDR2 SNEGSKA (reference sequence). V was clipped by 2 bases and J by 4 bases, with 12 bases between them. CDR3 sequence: CSARPGTEYEQYF. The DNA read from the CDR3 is TGCAGTGCTAGACCAGGGACTGAGTACGAG.

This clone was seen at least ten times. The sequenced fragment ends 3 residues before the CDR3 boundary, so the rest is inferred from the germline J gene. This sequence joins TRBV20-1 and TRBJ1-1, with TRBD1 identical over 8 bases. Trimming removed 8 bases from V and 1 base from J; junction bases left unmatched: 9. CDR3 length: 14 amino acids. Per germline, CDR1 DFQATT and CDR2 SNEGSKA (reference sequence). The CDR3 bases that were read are TGCAGTAAGTCAGACAGGGGACAGAACACTGAA. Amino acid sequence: CSKSDRGQNTE. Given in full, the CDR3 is CSKSDRGQNTEAFF.

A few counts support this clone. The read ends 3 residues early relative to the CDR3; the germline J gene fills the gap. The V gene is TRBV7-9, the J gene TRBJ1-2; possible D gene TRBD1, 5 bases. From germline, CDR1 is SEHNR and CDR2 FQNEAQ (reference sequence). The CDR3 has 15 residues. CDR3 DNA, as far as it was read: TGTGCCAGCAGGATAGGGACTAGCTCGACCTACGAC. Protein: CASRIGTSSTYD. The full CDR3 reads CASRIGTSSTYDYTF.

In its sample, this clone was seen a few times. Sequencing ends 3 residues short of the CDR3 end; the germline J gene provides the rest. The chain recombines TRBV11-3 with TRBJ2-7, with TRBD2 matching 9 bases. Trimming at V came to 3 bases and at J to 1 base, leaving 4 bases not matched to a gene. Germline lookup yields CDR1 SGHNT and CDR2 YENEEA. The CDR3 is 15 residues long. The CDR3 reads CASSFSGGNSYEQYF. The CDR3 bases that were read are TGTGCCAGCAGCTTTAGCGGGGGAAATTCCTACGAG.

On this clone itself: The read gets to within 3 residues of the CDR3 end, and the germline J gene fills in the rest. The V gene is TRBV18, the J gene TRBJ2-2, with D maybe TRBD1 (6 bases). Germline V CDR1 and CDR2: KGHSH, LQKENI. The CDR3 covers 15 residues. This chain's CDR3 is CASSPRQGRNSPLFF. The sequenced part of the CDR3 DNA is TGTGCCAGCTCACCACGGCAGGGGCGCAATTCACCG.

The CDR3 region is CASSPPGQTSSYNSPLHF. The covered CDR3 bases are TGTGCCAGTAGCCCGCCGGGACAGACGAGCTCCTATAATTCACCC. The chain recombines TRBV19 with TRBJ1-6, with 7 bases aligning to TRBD1. The read falls 3 residues short of the CDR3 end, and the missing part is taken from the germline J gene. Germline CDR1 and CDR2: LNHDA and SQIVND (reference sequence). The ends lost 6 bases at V and 0 bases at J; junction bases unmatched: 11. The length of the CDR3 is 18 residues.

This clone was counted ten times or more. CDR3 DNA, as far as it was read: TGTGCCAGTAGGCCAGGGGGGAGCACAGATACG. As protein: CASRPGGSTDT. The CDR3 in its entirety is CASRPGGSTDTQYF. This chain joins TRBV19 and TRBJ2-3, with D possibly matching TRBD1 (7 bases). The CDR3 extends 3 residues past the end of the read, so its final part is completed from the germline J gene. This CDR3 region has 14 residues. Germline V gene sequence: CDR1 LNHDA, CDR2 SQIVND (reference sequence). Deletions cut 6 bases from V and 0 bases from J, with 10 bases between.

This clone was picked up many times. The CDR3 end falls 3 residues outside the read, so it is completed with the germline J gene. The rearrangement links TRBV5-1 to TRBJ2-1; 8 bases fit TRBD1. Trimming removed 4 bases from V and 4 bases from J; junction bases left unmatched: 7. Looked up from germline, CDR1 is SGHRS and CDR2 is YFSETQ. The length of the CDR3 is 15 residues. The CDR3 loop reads CASSLDRASYNEQFF. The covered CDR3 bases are TGCGCCAGCAGCCTGGACAGGGCCAGTTACAATGAG.

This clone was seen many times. CDR3 sequence: CASSLAGTADSPLHF. CDR3 DNA, as far as it was read: TGCGCCAGCAGCTTGGCTGGGACAGCGGATTCACCC. The chain uses TRBV5-1 and TRBJ1-6; 7 positions match TRBD1. The CDR3 end falls 3 residues outside the read, so it is completed with the germline J gene. The trim removed 0 bases at V and 8 bases at J, leaving 5 bases unmatched. The CDR3 loop spans 15 amino acids. CDR1 and CDR2 from the germline V gene are SGHRS and YFSETQ.

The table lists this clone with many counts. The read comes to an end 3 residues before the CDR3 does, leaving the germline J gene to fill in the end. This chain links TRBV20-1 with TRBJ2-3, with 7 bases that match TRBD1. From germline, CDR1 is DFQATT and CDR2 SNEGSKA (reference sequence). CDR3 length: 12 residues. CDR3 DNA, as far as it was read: TGCAGTGCACCGGGACAGCAAGAGACG. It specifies CSAPGQQET. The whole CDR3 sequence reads CSAPGQQETQYF.

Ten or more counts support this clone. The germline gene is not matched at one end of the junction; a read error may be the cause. The CDR3: CASSLGGEETQYF. CDR3 DNA, as far as it was read: TGTGCTAGCAGCTTAGGGGGGGAAGAGACC. The chain is built from TRBV7-7 and TRBJ2-5; D may be TRBD2 (7 bases). The sequence runs out 3 residues before the end of the CDR3; the remainder is reconstructed from the germline J gene. The CDR3 is 13 amino acids. CDR1 SSHAT and CDR2 FNYEAQ come from the germline V gene (reference sequence).

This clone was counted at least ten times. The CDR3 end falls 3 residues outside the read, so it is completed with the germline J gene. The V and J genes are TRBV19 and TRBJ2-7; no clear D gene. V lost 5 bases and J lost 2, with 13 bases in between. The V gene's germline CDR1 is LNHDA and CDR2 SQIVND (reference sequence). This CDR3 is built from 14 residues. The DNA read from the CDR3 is TGTGCCAGTAGTTTCGCCGGGTCCCCCTACGAG. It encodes CASSFAGSPYE. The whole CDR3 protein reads CASSFAGSPYEQYF.

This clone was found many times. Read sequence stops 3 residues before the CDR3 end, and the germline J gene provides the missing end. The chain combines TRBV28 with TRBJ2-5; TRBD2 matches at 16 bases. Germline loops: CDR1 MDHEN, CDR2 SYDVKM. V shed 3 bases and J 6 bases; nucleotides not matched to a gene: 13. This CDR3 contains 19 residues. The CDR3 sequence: CASSFGARGLAGGLQTQYF. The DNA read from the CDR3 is TGTGCCAGCAGTTTTGGGGCGCGGGGACTAGCGGGAGGGTTACAGACC. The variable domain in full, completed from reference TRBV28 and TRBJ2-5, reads DVKVTQSSRYLVKRTGEKVFLECVQDMDHENMFWYRQDPGLGLRLIYFSYDVKMKEKGDIPEGYSVSREKKERFSLILESASTNQTSMYLCASSFGARGLAGGLQTQYFGPGTRLLVL.

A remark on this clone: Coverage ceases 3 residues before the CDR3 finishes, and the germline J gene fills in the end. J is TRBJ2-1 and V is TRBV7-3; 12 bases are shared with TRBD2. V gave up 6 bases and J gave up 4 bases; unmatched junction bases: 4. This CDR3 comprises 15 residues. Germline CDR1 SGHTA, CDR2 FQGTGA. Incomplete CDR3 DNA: TGTGCCAGCAGTTGGACTAGCGGGGCGTACAATGAG. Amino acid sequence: CASSWTSGAYNE. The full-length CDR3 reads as CASSWTSGAYNEQFF.

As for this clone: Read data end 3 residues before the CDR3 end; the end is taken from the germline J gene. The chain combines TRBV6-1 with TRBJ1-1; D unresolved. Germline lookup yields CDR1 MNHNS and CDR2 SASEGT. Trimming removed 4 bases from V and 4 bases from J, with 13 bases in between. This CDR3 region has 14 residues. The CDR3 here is CASSGPASGTEAFF. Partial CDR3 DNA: TGTGCCAGCAGTGGCCCGGCTTCGGGCACTGAA.

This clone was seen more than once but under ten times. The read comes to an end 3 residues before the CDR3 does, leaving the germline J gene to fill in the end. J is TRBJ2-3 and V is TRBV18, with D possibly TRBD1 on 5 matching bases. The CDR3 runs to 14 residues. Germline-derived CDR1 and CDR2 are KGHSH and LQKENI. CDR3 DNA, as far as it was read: TGTGCCAGCTCACCACCGACAGACCGAGAGACG. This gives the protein CASSPPTDRET. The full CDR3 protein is CASSPPTDRETQYF.

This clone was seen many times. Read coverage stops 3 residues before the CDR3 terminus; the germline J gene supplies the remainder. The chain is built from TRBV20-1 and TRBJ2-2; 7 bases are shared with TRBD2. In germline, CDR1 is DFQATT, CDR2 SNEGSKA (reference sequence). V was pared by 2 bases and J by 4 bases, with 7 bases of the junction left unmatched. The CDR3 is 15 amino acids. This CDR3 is CSARIYGGTTGELFF. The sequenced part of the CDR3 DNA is TGCAGTGCTAGAATTTACGGGGGGACCACCGGGGAG.